These T cell receptor beta chains were read from a single sample in a study of identical twins. TCRdb passed the 5' RACE reads through MiXCR, listing each CDR3 protein once. Of a few hundred thousand distinct CDR3 sequences in the sample, roughly an eighth were seen once. These data also formed part of another study, on yellow fever vaccine responses in identical twins.

What was sequenced was CD4+ T cells sorted from blood. The source of these receptors is a woman under 30 in good health. Each CDR3 is given with its conserved first and last residue. Fields, in order: J gene, D gene, V gene, clone size, CDR3 DNA, CDR3 protein. D genes are given only for firm matches. A row's size may be missing; if present it is once, few, many or a size class.

TRBJ2-5,TRBD2,TRBV29-1,many,TGCAGCGTTGCGGGAGGGCCGGAGACCCAGTACTTC,CSVAGGPETQYF
TRBJ1-2,.,TRBV6-2/TRBV6-3,many,TGTGCCAGCAGACCACCAGGGGAAGGGTATGGCTACACCTTC,CASRPPGEGYGYTF
TRBJ1-2,.,TRBV12-3/TRBV12-4,.,TGTGCCAGCAGTTTCGGGCAGTTAGGAGGCTACACCTTC,CASSFGQLGGYTF
TRBJ2-1,TRBD1,TRBV2,many,TGTGCCAGCAGTGGGACAGGGGGTCAGAGCTCCTACAATGAGCAGTTCTTC,CASSGTGGQSSYNEQFF
TRBJ2-7,TRBD1,TRBV28,few,TGTGCCAGCAGTTTACCGACAGGGAGCTCCTACGAGCAGTACTTC,CASSLPTGSSYEQYF
TRBJ2-3,TRBD2,TRBV29-1,few,TGCAGCGTTGTGGGGGAGCGGGGGGTCACAGATACGCAGTATTTT,CSVVGERGVTDTQYF
TRBJ2-7,.,TRBV7-6,.,TGTGCCAGCAGCTTAGGAGAGAGAGCCGAGCAGTACTTC,CASSLGERAEQYF
TRBJ2-7,.,TRBV20-1,few,TGCAGTGCCCCGTGGGGGCGGGACAACGAGCAGTACTTC,CSAPWGRDNEQYF
TRBJ1-2,.,TRBV6-1,once,TGTGCCAGCAGTCGACAGGATGGAGATGGCTACACCTTC,CASSRQDGDGYTF
TRBJ1-4,.,TRBV5-1,many,TGCGCCAGCACCGAATCCTTTGCAACTAATGAAAAACTGTTTTTT,CASTESFATNEKLFF
TRBJ2-5,TRBD1,TRBV10-3,few,TGTGCCATCAGTGAAAGGTCGGGACAGGGGAGCGAGACCCAGTACTTC,CAISERSGQGSETQYF
TRBJ1-1,TRBD1,TRBV10-3,.,TGTGCCGGATCGACAGGGGGCCTGGACACTGAAGCTTTCTTT,CAGSTGGLDTEAFF
TRBJ2-3,TRBD1,TRBV15,few,TGTGCCACCAGCAGAGAGACGGGACAGAGCACAGATACGCAGTATTTT,CATSRETGQSTDTQYF